This TCR beta chain appears in the sequencing data of a study of T cells in Graves' hyperthyroidism and ophthalmopathy (dated by TCRdb to the late 2010s). Background on the whole study: Peripheral blood was sampled at the time of initial diagnosis, prior to any treatment. To identify TCR V-J signatures that set the groups apart, the researchers used a discovery cohort of 100 patients, made up of 40 to 45 with Graves' ophthalmopathy and 57 with stable Graves' hyperthyroidism. Whether ophthalmopathy could be predicted prospectively was tested in an independent validation cohort made up of approximately 19 hyperthyroidism patients plus 17 patients who later progressed to ophthalmopathy. For training and testing, the 100 patients in the discovery cohort were randomly divided in a 7:3 ratio. The study also compared thyroid tissue and blood T-cell repertoires from more than 5 Graves' hyperthyroidism patients. Once sampling was done, hyperthyroidism patients were given methimazole at a starting dose of 30 mg daily, whereas ophthalmopathy patients were given high-dose intravenous methylprednisolone. According to the paper, TCR Vbeta CDR3 sequencing was carried out on 135 peripheral blood samples, which came from over 40 ophthalmopathy, some 73 hyperthyroidism and about 17 progressor patients. The study at large found these results: No statistical method was used to fix the sample size in advance, and group allocation was not hidden from the investigators. Most expanded thyroid clonotypes (frequency above 0.001) were also found in blood, which suggests that blood repertoires may mirror thyroid immune responses. During validation, the model predicted progression to ophthalmopathy a median of about 5.9 months ahead of onset, with roughly 65% sensitivity and 72% to 85% specificity. A model built on a 13 V-J signature distinguished ophthalmopathy from stable hyperthyroidism, reaching around 87% sensitivity and around 81% specificity in cross-validation and 80%/75% in testing.

Ophthalmopathy patients had moderately to severely active disease, with a Clinical Activity Score of 3 or more, a NOSPECS grade of 4 or more, and a disease duration of less than 3 months. Patients with uncontrolled infections, other autoimmune diseases, pregnancy or lactation were excluded. Diagnoses relied on clinical symptoms, serum thyroxine and TRAb, thyroid ultrasound and orbital computed tomography. PBMCs were separated from approximately 10 ml of fresh peripheral blood using Ficoll-Paque density gradient centrifugation. Total RNA was extracted with Trizol reagent, and quality was checked on an Agilent 2100 Bioanalyzer. The TCR beta CDR3 regions were amplified from the RNA transcripts. The TCR CDR3 was subjected to a first round of RT-PCR using the HTBI primer set and the Qiagen OneStep RT-PCR kit. The libraries were constructed in a second round of multiplex PCR and then size-selected and purified. Libraries were sequenced paired-end with 100 bp reads on an Illumina HiSeq2000. Per the original workflow: SOAPnuke was used to process the raw data, removing reads that contained adapters or uncalled bases, had a mean Phred below 15, or lacked an exact match to the constant primer or identifier. COPE v1.2.5 was used to merge the high-quality paired reads, and each unique nucleotide sequence was defined as a clonotype. Clonotypes were aligned to IMGT TRBV, TRBD and TRBJ reference segments using MiTCR v1.1. The analysis included only V-J combinations with a frequency above 0.0001, which together covered about 99% of the repertoires. A TCS score was defined as the ratio between F50 (clonal expansion) and ExV (chaos), using BLOSUM62-based TCRdist between CDR3 peptides within each V-J. Welch's t-statistics and random forest reduced some 510 V-J features to roughly 13, which were used in a naive Bayes classifier (R e1071). TCRdb reprocessed the public reads (quality trimming at Q25 with fastp, clone calling with MiXCR) and kept in-frame beta chains. CDR3 protein duplicates are merged, each entry listing the most common genes and DNA. TCRdb, rather than the study authors, made the V and J calls. This sample lists some 500,000 distinct CDR3 sequences; approximately 25% were detected once. The ten top clones hold around 11% of the sample.

This clonotype was seen many times. It has no known antigen specificity. Base qualities are missing; no much larger clone stands one base away. There are 14 amino acids in the CDR3, from cysteine to phenylalanine inclusive. Only the CDR3 region is kept as DNA, spanning 42 bases read in frame from base 1. V lost 2 bases and J lost 4 bases; the stretch between them is 14 bases long. From the germline V gene (reference sequence), CDR1 is DFQATT and CDR2 is SNEGSKA. The receptor was derived from a woman in her twenties or thirties with Graves' ophthalmopathy. Sample: blood. The V gene is TRBV20-1 and the J gene is TRBJ1-1, with the D gene not clear enough to name. The DNA sequence is TGCAGTGCTAGAACCGAGCCCCGTGGCACTGAAGCTTTCTTT. Its protein reads: CSARTEPRGTEAFF.